This TCR beta chain was found in a study of CD8 T cells in ankylosing spondylitis. Study observations and caveats: Enrichment of disease-linked clones was reportedly significant in matched ankylosing spondylitis synovial fluid. Earlier literature documents some of the motif variants in reactive arthritis synovial fluid and blood.

The sample holds a few counts of this clonotype. The target antigen is unknown. This CDR3 has 13 amino acids. The V gene's germline CDR1 is SGHRS and CDR2 YFSETQ. Trimming removed 3 bases at V and 7 bases at J, with 13 bases between. Each TCR beta library was made by quantitative 5'-RACE that incorporated molecular barcodes. TCRdb ran MiXCR on the 5' RACE reads and lists one entry per CDR3 protein. Among approximately 140,000 distinct CDR3 sequences, around two fifths were seen once, and the ten largest hold 13% to 15%. The receptor was derived from a male donor with ankylosing spondylitis. The sequencing sample was made of synovial fluid, either unsorted or a sorted T cell fraction (not recorded which). The chain recombines TRBV5-1 with TRBJ1-1; D gene uncertain. The CDR3 reads CASSSQELVEAFF. The CDR3 DNA reads TGCGCCAGCAGCTCGCAGGAGTTGGTTGAAGCTTTCTTT.